Listed below are T cell receptor beta chains from one sample, sequenced in a study of shared clonotypes between healthy human individuals. Only in-frame clones appear in the TCRdb table, and some are missing; sequencing was by immunoSEQ multiplex PCR. The sample has about 1 million clones, 70% to 80% seen once. Sequenced: memory CD4+ T cells from PBMCs. These receptors all come from a man in his late teens or twenties in good health. Some clones in this sample may be carry-over from other donors' samples. Both conserved end residues are part of each CDR3. D genes are given only for firm matches. Only part of the rows carry a size: once, few, many, or a class if the clone is expanded.

clone size	D gene	V gene	J gene	CDR3 protein	CDR3 DNA
-	-	TRBV4-2	TRBJ2-2	CASSQDFRGTGELFF	TGTGCCAGCAGCCAAGACTTCAGGGGCACCGGGGAGCTGTTTTTT
-	TRBD1	TRBV30	TRBJ2-1	CAFHSRGQGGVGQFF	TGTGCCTTTCACTCCAGGGGGCAGGGGGGAGTGGGGCAGTTCTTC
-	TRBD2	TRBV5-1	TRBJ2-3	CASSYPGLAVADTQYF	TGCGCCAGCAGCTATCCGGGACTAGCGGTAGCAGATACGCAGTATTTT
-	-	TRBV29-1	TRBJ1-1	CSVVRSGRGDTEAFF	TGCAGCGTTGTACGGAGCGGGCGCGGGGACACTGAAGCTTTCTTT
-	-	TRBV5-6	TRBJ1-2	CASSLAGSTGGYTF	TGTGCCAGCAGCTTGGCCGGGTCTACCGGTGGCTACACCTTC
-	-	TRBV28	TRBJ2-1	CASSLRTTNSYNEQFF	TGTGCCAGCAGTTTAAGGACCACCAACTCCTACAATGAGCAGTTCTTC
-	-	TRBV9	TRBJ2-7	CASSVSQLETYEQYF	TGTGCCAGCAGCGTATCCCAACTTGAAACCTACGAGCAGTACTTC
-	-	TRBV9	TRBJ2-7	CASNSGTDREQYF	TGTGCCAGCAATTCGGGGACGGACCGCGAGCAGTACTTC
-	-	TRBV6-6	TRBJ1-2	CASSRKENYGYTF	TGTGCCAGCAGCCGTAAGGAGAACTATGGCTACACCTTC
-	TRBD1	TRBV19	TRBJ2-7	CASRRTDRDYEQYF	TGTGCCAGTAGACGTACGGACAGGGACTACGAGCAGTACTTC
-	-	TRBV6-1	TRBJ2-2	CASSLPQDTGELFF	TGTGCCAGCAGTCTACCACAGGACACCGGGGAGCTGTTTTTT
few	-	TRBV7-2	TRBJ2-3	CASSFGGLTDTQYF	TGTGCCAGCAGCTTTGGGGGGCTCACAGATACGCAGTATTTT
few	-	TRBV4-3	TRBJ2-7	CASSQVPGYSYEQYF	TGCGCCAGCAGCCAAGTGCCGGGTTACTCCTACGAGCAGTACTTC
-	-	TRBV2	TRBJ1-2	CASRAVINYGYTF	TGTGCCAGCAGGGCGGTTATTAACTATGGCTACACCTTC
-	-	TRBV7-9	TRBJ2-1	CASSLTGPHNEQFF	TGTGCCAGCAGCTTGACAGGTCCGCACAATGAGCAGTTCTTC
-	-	TRBV28	TRBJ1-5	CASKDTGWGDQPQHF	TGTGCCAGCAAGGATACAGGGTGGGGCGATCAGCCCCAGCATTTT
once	TRBD1	TRBV6-5	TRBJ2-7	CASSYHGTGGGYEQYF	TGTGCCAGCAGTTACCACGGGACAGGGGGCGGTTACGAGCAGTACTTC
-	-	TRBV5-1	TRBJ2-7	CASSLSPPGGRTYEQYF	TGCGCCAGCAGCTTGAGCCCTCCCGGGGGGCGCACCTACGAGCAGTACTTC
-	TRBD1	TRBV7-9	TRBJ2-1	CASSVTGQGYYNEQFF	TGTGCCAGCAGCGTAACGGGACAGGGGTACTACAATGAGCAGTTCTTC
many	-	TRBV7-8	TRBJ2-1	CASRARRAAYNEQFF	TGTGCCAGCAGAGCCCGCCGGGCTGCCTACAATGAGCAGTTCTTC
-	TRBD2	TRBV4-3	TRBJ2-7	CASSDRSGGGYEQYF	TGCGCCAGCAGCGATAGGTCTGGCGGGGGCTACGAGCAGTACTTC
once	TRBD2	TRBV18	TRBJ2-3	CASSGTSGSTDTQYF	TGTGCCAGCTCCGGGACTAGCGGGAGCACAGATACGCAGTATTTT
-	TRBD1	TRBV4-1	TRBJ1-4	CASSPFRQGEAYYEKLFF	TGCGCCAGCAGCCCCTTTCGGCAGGGGGAGGCTTACTATGAAAAACTGTTTTTT
-	TRBD1	TRBV10-1	TRBJ2-3	CASSTDRAGGDTQYF	TGCGCCAGCAGTACCGACAGGGCTGGCGGGGATACGCAGTATTTT
-	-	TRBV4-1	TRBJ1-2	CASSNSYGYTF	TGCGCCAGCAGTAACAGCTATGGCTACACCTTC
-	-	TRBV6-5	TRBJ1-4	CASSYSRTGPNEKLFF	TGTGCCAGCAGTTACTCGAGAACAGGACCCAATGAAAAACTGTTTTTT
few	TRBD1	TRBV30	TRBJ1-2	CAWSPRDRRSGYTF	TGTGCCTGGAGCCCCCGGGACAGGCGATCGGGCTACACCTTC
-	TRBD1	TRBV6-6	TRBJ1-1	CASSYPGGGTEAFF	TGTGCCAGCAGTTACCCAGGGGGTGGCACTGAAGCTTTCTTT
once	TRBD1	TRBV28	TRBJ2-1	CASSPLFGTGFYNEQFF	TGTGCCAGCAGCCCGCTCTTCGGGACAGGGTTCTACAATGAGCAGTTCTTC
-	-	TRBV18	TRBJ1-4	CASSPYLQGKATNEKLFF	TGTGCCAGCTCACCCTACCTCCAGGGAAAGGCAACTAATGAAAAACTGTTTTTT
-	TRBD1	TRBV19	TRBJ1-1	CASSPQGAGTEAFF	TGTGCCAGTAGTCCTCAGGGGGCTGGGACTGAAGCTTTCTTT
few	TRBD1	TRBV2	TRBJ2-7	CASSVEGAGEQYF	TGTGCCAGCAGTGTAGAGGGGGCTGGCGAGCAGTACTTC
-	-	TRBV30	TRBJ2-7	CAWRPPGDNYEQYF	TGTGCCTGGAGGCCGCCCGGGGACAACTACGAGCAGTACTTC
-	-	TRBV5-1	TRBJ1-4	CASSSGALREKLFF	TGCGCCAGCAGCTCTGGGGCCCTAAGGGAAAAACTGTTTTTT
few	-	TRBV5-1	TRBJ2-5	CASSPGGGWETQYF	TGCGCCAGCAGCCCCGGGGGCGGGTGGGAGACCCAGTACTTC
-	-	TRBV14	TRBJ1-3	CASSQGTLGNTIYF	TGTGCCAGCAGCCAAGGGACTTTGGGAAACACCATATATTTT
few	-	TRBV11-2	TRBJ2-1	CASNRGINNEQFF	TGTGCCAGCAACCGGGGCATCAATAATGAGCAGTTCTTC
-	-	TRBV28	TRBJ1-5	CASSSRRRGGGQPQHF	TGTGCCAGCAGTTCCCGAAGGAGGGGCGGAGGTCAGCCCCAGCATTTT
-	-	TRBV19	TRBJ2-3	CASSWGASTDTQYF	TGTGCCAGTAGTTGGGGGGCTAGCACAGATACGCAGTATTTT
-	-	TRBV28	TRBJ2-1	CASSTGSIYNEQFF	TGTGCCAGCAGTACAGGTTCCATCTACAATGAGCAGTTCTTC
-	TRBD1	TRBV11-2	TRBJ1-1	CASSRTGGIGEAFF	TGTGCCAGCAGCCGGACAGGCGGCATTGGTGAAGCTTTCTTT
-	-	TRBV5-4	TRBJ1-1	CASGGDTEAFF	TGTGCCAGCGGGGGGGATACTGAAGCTTTCTTT
few	-	TRBV5-4	TRBJ2-3	CASSRGRSTDTQYF	TGTGCCAGCAGCCGGGGACGGAGCACAGATACGCAGTATTTT
-	-	TRBV21-1	TRBJ1-5	CASSNKTGGSNQPQHF	TGTGCCAGCAGCAATAAGACAGGGGGTAGCAATCAGCCCCAGCATTTT
-	-	TRBV18	TRBJ1-2	CASSPEASFYGYTF	TGTGCCAGCTCACCGGAGGCCTCCTTCTATGGCTACACCTTC
-	-	TRBV27	TRBJ1-1	CASSPWRGNTEAFF	TGTGCCAGCAGTCCCTGGCGAGGGAACACTGAAGCTTTCTTT
-	TRBD2	TRBV6-5	TRBJ2-3	CASSKRESADTQYF	TGTGCCAGCAGTAAGCGGGAGTCGGCAGATACGCAGTATTTT
-	-	TRBV5-4	TRBJ1-1	CASSLAGGVEAFF	TGTGCCAGCAGCTTGGCCGGGGGTGTGGAAGCTTTCTTT
-	-	TRBV6-5	TRBJ2-5	CASSYSPTAQETQYF	TGTGCCAGCAGTTACTCGCCGACGGCACAAGAGACCCAGTACTTC